The clone carrying this T cell receptor beta chain was counted a few times. This entry is derived from a study of blood T cells in healthy people across ages. A J-beta primer mix and a sample-barcoded 5' primer were used in a second PCR of about 6 to 12 cycles. Each cDNA molecule, via a template-switch adaptor with 12 random nucleotides, was tagged. TCRdb independently ran MiXCR on the 5' RACE reads; one entry per CDR3 protein. The sample carries 1,800,000 or so distinct CDR3 sequences, more than 35% recorded once. CDR1 ENHRY and CDR2 SYGVKD come from the germline V gene. There are 14 residues in the CDR3. With 3 bases removed from V and 3 bases from J, the gap between germline ends came to 12 bases. Roughly 10 milliliters of peripheral blood were drawn from each donor. Total RNA amounts of at least 5 micrograms were extracted per sample.

The sequence was obtained from a human donor in good health. The gene calls are TRBV10-3 and TRBJ2-7; the D gene is possibly TRBD1 (6 bases). The sequenced sample consisted of blood. CDR3 sequence: CAISDMGASYEQYF. In DNA, the CDR3 is TGTGCCATCAGTGATATGGGGGCGAGCTACGAGCAGTACTTC.